This T cell receptor (beta chain) appears in the sequencing data of a study of T cell changes during pregnancy in multiple sclerosis. The table came from immunoSEQ multiplex PCR; TCRdb's copy has only in-frame clones and leaves some out. The repertoire holds approximately 100,000 clones, with around 94% as singletons. The CDR3 is 14 amino acids. CDR1 and CDR2 from the germline V gene are SGHRS and YFSETQ. Trimming at V came to 4 bases and at J to 1 base, leaving 5 bases not matched to a gene. The chain combines TRBV5-1 with TRBJ2-7, with 7 positions matching TRBD2. The sequence derives from a female donor with multiple sclerosis, enrolled in a pregnancy study. Sample: peripheral blood, taken after pregnancy. The CDR3 reads CASSLSGQSYEQYF. As DNA, the CDR3 is TGCGCCAGCAGCCTTAGCGGGCAATCCTACGAGCAGTACTTC.